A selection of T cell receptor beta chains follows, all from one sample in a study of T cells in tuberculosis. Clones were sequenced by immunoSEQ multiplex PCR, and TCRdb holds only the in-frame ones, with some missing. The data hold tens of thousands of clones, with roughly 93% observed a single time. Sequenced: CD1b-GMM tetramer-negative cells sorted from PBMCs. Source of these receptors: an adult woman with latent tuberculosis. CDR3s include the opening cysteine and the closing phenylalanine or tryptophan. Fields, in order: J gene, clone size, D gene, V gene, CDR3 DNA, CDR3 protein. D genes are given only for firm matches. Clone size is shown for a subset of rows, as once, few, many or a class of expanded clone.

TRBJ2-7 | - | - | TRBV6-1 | TGTGCCAGCAGTGAACGCAGCCGGGGAAAGGCCTACGAGCAGTACTTC | CASSERSRGKAYEQYF
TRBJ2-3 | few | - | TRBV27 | TGTGCCAGCAGTTTATATGTTGCGGGGGCTACAGATACGCAGTATTTT | CASSLYVAGATDTQYF
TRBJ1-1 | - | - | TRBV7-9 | TGTGCCAGCAGCTTACAGGGGAGCACTGAAGCTTTCTTT | CASSLQGSTEAFF
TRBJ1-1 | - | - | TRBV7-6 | TGTGCCAGCAGCTTAGAGGCGGGGGAGACTGAAGCTTTCTTT | CASSLEAGETEAFF
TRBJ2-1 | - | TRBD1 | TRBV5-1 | TGCGCCAGCAAACGGGGGCAGGGGGCGAACAATGAGCAGTTCTTC | CASKRGQGANNEQFF
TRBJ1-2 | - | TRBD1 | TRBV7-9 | TGTGCCAGCAGCTCGGGACAGCACTATGGCTACACCTTC | CASSSGQHYGYTF
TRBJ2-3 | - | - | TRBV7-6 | TGTGCCAGCAGCCCACAGGGCGATACGCAGTATTTT | CASSPQGDTQYF
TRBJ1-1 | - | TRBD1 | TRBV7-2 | TGTGCCAGCAGCCGAGACCACACAGGGGGAAGGGGTGAAGCTTTCTTT | CASSRDHTGGRGEAFF
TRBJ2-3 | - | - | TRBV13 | TGTGCCAGCAGCCAGGGGTTGGGCACAGATACGCAGTATTTT | CASSQGLGTDTQYF
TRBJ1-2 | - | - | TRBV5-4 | TGTGCCAGCAGCCCTAACTGGGAGGGCTACACCTTC | CASSPNWEGYTF
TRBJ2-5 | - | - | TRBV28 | TGTGCCAGCTCTGGCCAGGGCAGTCAAGAGACCCAGTACTTC | CASSGQGSQETQYF
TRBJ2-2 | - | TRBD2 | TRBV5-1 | TGCGCCAGCAGCTTGCGGGGACGGGGACTAGTAAACGACGCCGGGGAGCTGTTTTTT | CASSLRGRGLVNDAGELFF
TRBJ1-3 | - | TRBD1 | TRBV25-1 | TGTGCCAGCAGTGAGCTCCCGACAGGGGGAGGAAACACCATATATTTT | CASSELPTGGGNTIYF
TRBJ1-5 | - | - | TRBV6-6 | TGTGCCAGCAGTTACGGTCGGCAGGGTCTGACTCAGCCCCAGCATTTT | CASSYGRQGLTQPQHF
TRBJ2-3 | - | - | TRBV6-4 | TGTGCCAGCAGTATTTCTAGCGTAGATACGCAGTATTTT | CASSISSVDTQYF
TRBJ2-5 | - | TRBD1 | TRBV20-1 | TGCAGTGCTAGGGACAGGAAGACCCAGTACTTC | CSARDRKTQYF
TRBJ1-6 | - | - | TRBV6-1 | TGTGCCAGCATAAACAGGGCGAATGATTCACCCCTCCACTTT | CASINRANDSPLHF
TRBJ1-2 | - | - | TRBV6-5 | TGTGCCAGCAGTAGGGGTAACTATGGCTACACCTTC | CASSRGNYGYTF
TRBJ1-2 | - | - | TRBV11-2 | TGTGCCAGCAGCTTAGACGCGGTCGGTCGAGTGGGCTACACCTTC | CASSLDAVGRVGYTF
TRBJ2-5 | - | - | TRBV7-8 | TGTGCCAGCAGCTTGGGGGGAAGGGCGTCGGAGGTCCAGTACTTC | CASSLGGRASEVQYF
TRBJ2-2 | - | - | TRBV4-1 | TGCGCCAGCAGCCACCCCGGGACTGTCGGGGAGCTGTTTTTT | CASSHPGTVGELFF
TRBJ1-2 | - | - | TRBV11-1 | TGTGCCAGCAGTTCCGGGACACTCTTTGCCTTAAACTATGGCTACACCTTC | CASSSGTLFALNYGYTF
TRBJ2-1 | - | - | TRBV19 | TGTGCCAGTAGTGGACCCCGGGACACTTACAATGAGCAGTTCTTC | CASSGPRDTYNEQFF
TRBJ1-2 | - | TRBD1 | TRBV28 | TGTGCCAGCAGTAACCAGAAGGGGGCGCATGGCTACACCTTC | CASSNQKGAHGYTF
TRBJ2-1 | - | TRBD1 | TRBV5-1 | TGCGCCAGCAGCGGGGGACAGGGGGGATACAATGAGCAGTTCTTC | CASSGGQGGYNEQFF
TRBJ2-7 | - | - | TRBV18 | TGTGCCAGCTCACCGGACAGCACCTACGAGCAGTACTTC | CASSPDSTYEQYF
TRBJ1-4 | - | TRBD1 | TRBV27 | TGTGCCAGCAGCTCGCTCGGGACAGGGGACGAAAAACTGTTTTTT | CASSSLGTGDEKLFF
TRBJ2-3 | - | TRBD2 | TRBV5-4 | TGTGCCAGCAGCTTTGGGGGGGGAGATACGCAGTATTTT | CASSFGGGDTQYF
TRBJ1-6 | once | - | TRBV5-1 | TGCGCCAGCAGCTTGCCGGGACACGGTGGGGGCTCACCCCTCCACTTT | CASSLPGHGGGSPLHF
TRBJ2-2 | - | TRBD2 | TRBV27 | TGTGCCAGCAGAACAGGGACTAGCGTCACCGGGGAGCTGTTTTTT | CASRTGTSVTGELFF
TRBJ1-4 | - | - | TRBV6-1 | TGTGCCAGCAGTGAATTTCAGGGGTTGGGTGAAAAACTGTTTTTT | CASSEFQGLGEKLFF
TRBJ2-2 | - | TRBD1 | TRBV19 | TGTGCCAGTAGCAAAGGACAGGGGTTGCGGACCGGGGAGCTGTTTTTT | CASSKGQGLRTGELFF
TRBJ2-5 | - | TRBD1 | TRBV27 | TGTGCCAGCAGTGCACGGGACAGGGAAGAGACCCAGTACTTC | CASSARDREETQYF
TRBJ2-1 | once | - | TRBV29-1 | TGCAGCGTGGCCCGGGATAGAGAGGAGAGTGAGCAGTTCTTC | CSVARDREESEQFF
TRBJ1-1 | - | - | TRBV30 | TGTGCCTGGAGAGGGGATAACACTGAAGCTTTCTTT | CAWRGDNTEAFF